The 4 T cell receptor beta chains in this list originate from one sample, sequenced in a study of beta chain features in type 1 diabetes (dated by TCRdb to 2016 to 2019). Library preparation was by the immunoSEQ multiplex PCR assay. The entire amount of isolated RNA was reverse transcribed using the High Capacity cDNA Reverse Transcription Kit, so the sequenced TCRB transcripts were expressed ones. Sourced from immuneACCESS, this table was stored by TCRdb with only in-frame sequences that have V and J called. A share of the clones is absent; for the studies checked, an unresolved V gene accounts for under half, and the remainder has no known explanation. The table for this sample lists some 300,000 clones; approximately 8% of them were counted only once. The ten top clones hold approximately 0.99% of the sample. Sequencing was carried out using central memory CD4+ T cells from blood. These TCRs come from a woman between 18 and 29 years old in good health.

This clone was picked up a small number of times. The chain combines TRBV7-3 with TRBJ2-4; 8 nucleotides agree with TRBD2. CDR3 length: 14 residues. The V gene's germline CDR1 is SGHTA and CDR2 FQGTGA. Losses at the gene ends were 5 bases for V and 9 bases for J; bases not matched to a gene: 9. Here the CDR3 reads CASSPGGGSGIQYF. In nucleotides, the CDR3 is TGTGCCAGCAGCCCAGGCGGGGGGTCTGGCATTCAGTACTTC.

This clone was observed many times. The chain joins TRBV7-9 to TRBJ1-4; D uncertain. Germline CDR1 reads SEHNR; CDR2 reads FQNEAQ (reference sequence). Trimming cost V 5 bases and J 0 bases, with 7 bases left between them. This CDR3 is built from 14 residues. The CDR3 sequence: CASSALATNEKLFF. The DNA for the CDR3 is TGTGCCAGCAGCGCCCTGGCAACTAATGAAAAACTGTTTTTT.

The V and J genes are TRBV29-1 and TRBJ2-1, with 10 nucleotides matching TRBD2. The CDR3 contains 14 residues. The junction had 7 bases not matched to a gene; V was cut back by 6 bases and J by 5 bases. The germline gives CDR1 SQVTM, CDR2 ANQGSEA. The CDR3: CSVPSGSWDNEQFF. As DNA, the CDR3 is TGCAGCGTACCTAGCGGGAGCTGGGACAATGAGCAGTTCTTC.

This clone has ten or more counts. The chain carries TRBV29-1 and TRBJ2-1; 10 bases line up with TRBD1. This CDR3 is 14 amino acids long. Germline CDR1 SQVTM, CDR2 ANQGSEA. Trimming took 1 base from V and 8 from J; bases not matched to a gene: 5. The CDR3 coding sequence is TGCAGCGTTGAAGCCTGGACAGGGGGGCATGAGCAGTTCTTC. It codes for CSVEAWTGGHEQFF.